A single sample gave rise to the 10 T cell receptor beta chains below, sequenced in a study of T-cell reconstitution after alpha-beta-depleted transplantation in children. Unique molecular identifiers featured in how the TCRbeta library was prepared. Each CDR3 protein gets one entry after TCRdb re-called the PCR reads with MiXCR. The sample gives around 190,000 distinct CDR3 sequences, around 7% of which show up once; less than 7% is in the top ten. The sample here was PBMCs, taken before TCRalphabeta/CD19-depleted stem cell transplant. These receptors all come from a boy under 10 years old with acute lymphoblastic leukemia, due to receive a stem cell transplant.

V gene TRBV2 combines with J gene TRBJ2-6; 12 bases map to TRBD2. Per the germline V gene, CDR1 is SNHLY and CDR2 is FYNNEI. The CDR3 length is 18 residues. V was pared by 7 bases and J by 4 bases, with 11 bases of the junction left unmatched. CDR3 bases: TGTGCCAGCATTCCGGGACTAGCGGGTCCTGGGGGGGCCAACGTCCTGACTTTC. Amino acids: CASIPGLAGPGGANVLTF.

This clonotype appeared many times. V and J are TRBV7-2 and TRBJ2-4; D is possibly TRBD1 or TRBD2 (7 bases each). The germline gives CDR1 SGHTA, CDR2 FQGNSA. V was shortened by 5 bases and J by 1 base, with 12 bases between the two germline ends. The CDR3 has 15 residues. The CDR3 loop reads CASSPGGGAKNIQYF. CDR3 coding DNA: TGTGCCAGCAGCCCAGGGGGGGGGGCCAAAAACATTCAGTACTTC.

The chain has TRBV6-5 and TRBJ1-1; D is possibly TRBD1 (5 bases). The germline V and J ends were trimmed by 6 bases and 1 base, with 12 bases remaining between them. Germline assignment: CDR1 MNHEY and CDR2 SVGAGI. The CDR3 length is 14 residues. The CDR3 protein is CASRIGTANTEAFF. The CDR3, as DNA: TGTGCCAGCAGGATCGGGACTGCGAACACTGAAGCTTTCTTT.

The V call is TRBV12-3 or TRBV12-4, the J call TRBJ2-4; D call uncertain. Trimming removed 4 bases from V and 13 bases from J, with 14 bases in between. This CDR3 contains 12 residues. The CDR3 DNA is TGTGCCAGCAGTTCCCTGACGGGTCAACAGTACTTC. This codes for CASSSLTGQQYF.

Of note for this clonotype: A clone one base away is much larger, so this may be a read error. J is TRBJ2-5 and V is TRBV25-1; 11 bases agree with TRBD1. Germline values: CDR1 MGHDK, CDR2 SYGVNS. The CDR3 extends over 15 amino acids. DNA for the CDR3: TGTGCCAGCAGCCCCGGACAGGGGGCCCAAGACACCCAGTACTTC. Residues: CASSPGQGAQDTQYF. Full variable domain (outside the CDR3, taken from reference TRBV25-1 and TRBJ2-5): EADIYQTPRYLVIGTGKKITLECSQTMGHDKMYWYQQDPGMELHLIHYSYGVNSTEKGDLSSESTVSRIRTEHFPLTLESARPSHTSQYLCASSPGQGAQDTQYFGPGTRLLVL.

This clonotype was seen a handful of times. The J gene is TRBJ1-5, the V gene TRBV20-1; D uncertain. V was shortened by 6 bases and J by 2 bases, with 8 bases between the two germline ends. Germline V lookup: CDR1 DFQATT, CDR2 SNEGSKA (reference sequence). CDR3 length: 12 amino acids. This CDR3 reads CSALRGNQPQHF. As DNA, the CDR3 is TGCAGTGCCTTGCGGGGCAATCAGCCCCAGCATTTT.

This clonotype has only a few counts. This chain connects TRBV5-1 to TRBJ2-7; no reliable D call. V dropped 4 bases and J dropped 2 bases, with 10 bases sitting between them. The CDR3 consists of 13 residues. The germline V gene encodes CDR1 SGHRS and CDR2 YFSETQ. CDR3 region: CASSPRGPYEQYF. In DNA form, the CDR3 reads TGCGCCAGCAGCCCACGCGGTCCCTACGAGCAGTACTTC.

There are a few counts of this clonotype. The V and J genes are TRBV15 and TRBJ1-5; no reliable D call. The CDR3 is made up of 15 amino acids. Germline loops: CDR1 LNHNV, CDR2 YYDKDF (reference sequence). Trimming pared 0 bases from V and 3 bases from J, leaving 9 bases between. The DNA for the CDR3 is TGTGCCACCAGCAGAGATAAGGCGCCCAATCAGCCCCAGCATTTT. Encoded protein: CATSRDKAPNQPQHF.

In its sample, this clonotype was seen many times. The V and J genes are TRBV18 and TRBJ2-1; 11 bases agree with TRBD2. After removal of 4 bases from V and 4 bases from J, the junction contained 9 bases not matched to a gene. CDR1 and CDR2 (germline): KGHSH, LQKENI. CDR3 length: 17 amino acids. As DNA, the CDR3 is TGTGCCAGCTCACGACCCCCTAGCGGGGGGATTTACAATGAGCAGTTCTTC. Its protein is CASSRPPSGGIYNEQFF.

This clonotype was detected many times. The chain couples TRBV7-2 to TRBJ2-1; D possibly corresponds to TRBD2 (6 bases). CDR1 and CDR2 from the germline V gene are SGHTA and FQGNSA. V was cut by 2 bases and J by 7 bases, with 18 bases left in between. The length of the CDR3 is 16 residues. The DNA for the CDR3 is TGTGCCAGCAGCTTAAACCCCGGGGGATTTTATAATGAGCAGTTCTTC. Its protein product is CASSLNPGGFYNEQFF.